This T cell receptor beta chain stems from a study of shared clonotypes between healthy human individuals. For this clone: The antigen remains unidentified.

The authors sequenced unsorted PBMC DNA on ten immunoSEQ deep assay plates. Data came from immunoSEQ multiplex PCR; TCRdb stores just in-frame clones and leaves some out. This table has about 500,000 clones, roughly three quarters appearing once. Study results and limitations: Blood alone was sampled, and tissue repertoires likely differ. The small donor group covered limited genetic and exposure diversity.

The TCR originated in a woman aged 40 to 49 in good health. Some clones in this sample may be carry-over from other donors' samples. The sequencing sample was made of PBMCs.

The CDR3 bases are TGTGCCAACAGCCAGGGGACCAATCAGCCCCAGCATTTT. It translates to CANSQGTNQPQHF. The genes are TRBV2 and TRBJ1-5; perhaps TRBD1 as D (6 bases). Between the trimmed V and J ends, which lost 10 bases and 3 bases, there was a span of 13 bases. CDR1 is SNHLY, CDR2 FYNNEI, per germline. The CDR3 covers 13 residues.